This T cell receptor beta chain was sequenced in a study of cytomegalovirus exposure and HLA in healthy donors (dated 2017 in TCRdb). Study-wide context: According to an earlier analysis of several hundred of the donors, about 180 million T cells yielded 120 million or so unique TCR beta sequences and approximately 300 Gb of sequence data. To study patterns of TCR occurrence, a later analysis re-analyzed previously published TCR beta repertoires from 600 to 750 donors and added high-resolution HLA genotyping. Genome-wide SNP genotypes for about 55% of the roughly 670 donors were used in a later genetic analysis, which treated that subset as a discovery cohort. The aim of the study was to test whether cataloging public T cell receptors could identify signatures of past pathogen exposure. An earlier analysis of 587 of the donors applied high-throughput TCR beta sequencing to assess whether each TCR beta V gene segment acted as functional or pseudogenic. Donor age, sex, ethnicity and CMV serostatus were compiled together with the repertoire data. All discovery cohort repertoires had been generated using a single sequencing platform. To predict cytomegalovirus infection status, the study combined high-throughput TCR immunosequencing, statistical association of individual TCRs with disease status, and machine learning. The genetic ancestry cluster associated with self-reported Caucasian donors included about 81% of the roughly 390 genotyped donors. An early release covering 500 to 750 HLA-typed donors comprised approximately 290 gigabases of sequencing data and around 80 million unique TCR sequences. The number of donors typed differed by locus, with about 629-630 for A, B, C, DRB1 and DQB1, about 500 for DQA1, 600 to 610 for DPA1, and some 450 for DPB1. Among about 410 genotyped donors of the cohort, an average of around 250,000 unique TCR beta nucleotide sequences was sequenced per donor, of which approximately 19% were non-productive. Besides the first cohort of around 700 subjects, a separate validation cohort made up of over 100 different subjects was used. Both class I and class II loci were covered by HLA typing, at four-digit resolution. Rather than using new phenotypic data, the later analysis identified candidate immune exposures from TCR beta sequences and from how often those sequences occurred across donors. The study used immunosequencing to profile the T cell repertoires of hundreds of subjects and linked those repertoires to cytomegalovirus serostatus. Five DR-DQ haplotypes were handled as single units for association and clustering, since linkage in the cohort was strong. Here is what the overall study found, with its caveats: Across donors, most TCR sequences were observed very rarely, whereas some public TCRs were present in many individuals. Because some donors lacked HLA typing at each locus, the association tests relied only on the typed subset. In a later analysis, several top co-occurrence clusters were reported to appear linked to parvovirus B19, influenza, CMV and Epstein-Barr virus. A total of fewer than 200 TCR beta chains were listed by the study as associated with cytomegalovirus. Linkage disequilibrium might explain the correlated functional status among segregating V segments, but an unknown experimental factor could not be excluded. According to a later analysis, most CMV-associated TCR beta chains appeared to be HLA-restricted, and the HLA associations seemed to be driven largely by CMV exposure. The authors suggested that the approach could potentially be generalized to other disease states and immunological phenotypes. Three of the identified cytomegalovirus-associated TCR beta chains were confirmed in vitro to be specific for cytomegalovirus antigens. The only immune exposure information available for the cohort was CMV serostatus. Only TCR beta chains were sequenced in this cohort, and the absence of alpha or paired-chain data limited detectable features. In a later genetic analysis, a missense DCLRE1C variant was associated with V-gene and J-gene trimming of TCR beta chains, and the association was replicated in an independent cohort. A later analysis found that TCR association rates varied across HLA loci, with DRB1 alleles showing the most associated TCRs and HLA-C alleles the fewest. The classifier was reported to diagnose cytomegalovirus status with high specificity and sensitivity in both the original cohort and the validation cohort. Because counts were too low, seventeen rarely observed V segments, including chromosome 9 orphons, were excluded from the earlier analysis of 587 of the donors. Sequencing depth was assumed to be roughly uniform across donors in the presence/absence analyses, though that assumption may not hold. The sequencing pipeline was judged likely to have produced a cluster of highly shared sequence variants as a technical artifact. The 87-base-pair reads could not distinguish some IMGT-functional V segments, including TRBV6-2 and TRBV6-3, so those segments were excluded. A further reported finding was that TCR beta sequences accurately predicted the HLA-A and HLA-B alleles for most subjects in the first cohort. In a later analysis, about 17,000 TCR beta sequences were associated with specific HLA alleles at a false discovery rate of 0.05. In a later genetic analysis, fewer N-insertions in productive TCRs were reported among donors in an Asian-associated ancestry cluster than the roughly 640-donor mean. An earlier analysis of around 540 of the donors showed that most TCR beta V segments appeared in productive rearrangements either about 87% or about 30% of the time, which broadly matched IMGT annotations. Assigning TCR associations to individual alleles was difficult when HLA alleles, especially DR and DQ, strongly co-occurred. A later analysis found that HLA-associated TCR beta chains were more clonally expanded and had lower generation probabilities than equally common non-associated chains.

For this clone: Its antigen is currently not known. Base quality data are lacking; no much larger clone is found one base away.

The cohort consisted of some 730 healthy bone marrow donors. At the time of sampling, every cohort member was nominally healthy, though immune exposures that went unrecorded were likely present. The donor tested CMV seropositive and was one of the 289 seropositive cohort members. A peripheral blood sample was provided by each donor, and peripheral blood mononuclear cells were used for TCR beta sequencing. The Qiagen DNeasy Blood Extraction Kit was used to extract genomic DNA from the blood cell samples. The library relied on the immunoSEQ multiplex PCR assay. For the multiplex PCR, a mixture combining 60 forward primers for TCR Vbeta segments and 13 reverse primers for TCR Jbeta segments was used. Amplification of the CDR3 region of rearranged TCR beta genes was performed with a multiplex PCR assay on genomic DNA. The Illumina HiSeq System was used to sequence the amplified TCR beta libraries as 87-base-pair reads. Per the source publication's procedure: A later analysis counted about 82 million unique TCR beta chains across the 550 to 800 repertoires, and 9.5 million to 11 million of these chains were shared by at least two donors. A nearest-neighbor algorithm error-corrected the raw reads and collapsed the reads into unique sequences, merging closely related sequences to remove PCR and sequencing errors. Alignment of CDR3 sequences to IMGT reference sequences was used to assign V, D and J gene segments. Each retained sequence needed at least a six-nucleotide match to both a V gene segment and a J gene segment. A rearrangement counted as productive if the CDR3 had no stop codons and remained in frame with V and J, and every other rearrangement counted as non-productive. Following IMGT convention, CDR3 was defined as the stretch from the second conserved V-encoded cysteine to the conserved J-encoded phenylalanine. The earlier analysis of about 500 of the donors excluded sequences that lacked an unambiguous match to a single V gene segment. In an earlier analysis of several hundred of the donors, V segments were called functional above 56.7% productive rearrangements and were called segregating when the between-donor standard deviation exceeded 5%. A statistical classification framework was developed to diagnose cytomegalovirus status using the catalog of TCR beta chain sequences. In a later analysis, TCR nucleotide sequences were compared against IMGT/GENE-DB human TR gene sequences so that V and J genes could be assigned. The TCRdist pipeline was used in a later analysis to assign CDR3 sequences and most-parsimonious VDJ recombination scenarios. In a later analysis, each TCR beta chain was defined by its CDR3 amino acid sequence together with its V-gene family, and reads without a unique V-gene family were excluded. To address suspected cross-contamination and a sequencing artifact, a later analysis removed roughly 640 highly shared, low-generation-probability nucleotide sequences. A later analysis calculated a clonal expansion index for each public chain from normalized within-repertoire ranks of inferred template counts. Generation probabilities in a later analysis came from a VDJ recombination model fitted to out-of-frame rearrangements, and those results were checked against IGoR. In a later analysis, TCR-TCR, TCR-HLA and TCR-CMV co-occurrence was scored with hypergeometric tests, and a repertoire-size bias correction was applied to TCR pairs. False discovery rates were estimated in a later analysis by permuting HLA or CMV assignments 20 times. In a later analysis, co-occurring TCRs were grouped using DBSCAN, and TCRdist sequence similarity was added for clustering within HLA-allele-positive subsets. Repertoires with fewer than 30,000 or more than 120,000 public chains, plus five repertoires with anomalous nucleotide sharing, were excluded from co-occurrence clustering. TCRdb re-hosts the immuneACCESS table, in-frame sequences only. Its copies lack some clones; in the studies checked, an unresolved V gene accounts for under half of them, and the cause for the rest is not known. Clonal size and the V and J genes are those of that table, whereas D and trimming came from the DNA. The table for this sample lists fewer than 200,000 clones; approximately 12% of them were counted only once. The leading ten clones occupy about 7.8% of the sample.

The CDR3 measures 11 amino acids from cysteine to phenylalanine. Only the CDR3 region is kept as DNA, spanning 33 bases read in frame from base 1. Germline trimming amounts to 4 bases on V and 10 bases on J, with 2 as the count of junction bases outside the gene matches. CDR1 and CDR2 were assigned from the germline V gene as SGHDT and YYEEEE. The sample consisted of PBMCs. Here the chain combines TRBV5-6 and TRBJ2-3, and 8 junction bases match TRBD1. The clonotype comes from a man between 45 and 60 years old in good health and CMV-seropositive. The DNA is as follows: TGTGCCAGCAGCCAGGGGGCCGCGCAGTATTTT. This gives the protein CASSQGAAQYF.